The 28 T cell receptor beta chains in this list originate from one sample, sequenced in a study of TIL therapy for anti-PD-1-resistant metastatic lung cancer. The immunoSEQ assay was v3. The repertoire was sequenced with immunoSEQ multiplex PCR; TCRdb's copy has only in-frame clones and lacks some. The profile shows some 16,000 clones, 74% of them singletons. Stated time point: pre-treatment sample, taken before nivolumab and TIL therapy. Source: blood, taken at baseline. These TCRs come from a person aged 25-80 years with non-small cell lung cancer.

The rearrangement joins TRBV29-1 to TRBJ2-1, with D uncertain. The V end was cut by 4 bases, the J end by 9 bases, with 7 bases between. Germline V lookup: CDR1 SQVTM, CDR2 ANQGSEA. The CDR3 has 10 amino acids. CDR3 DNA: TGCAGCGTTGCGCGCGTTGAGCAGTTCTTC. It yields the protein CSVARVEQFF.

The V and J genes are TRBV29-1 and TRBJ1-1; D perhaps matches TRBD1 (5 bases). V lost 6 bases, J lost 5 bases, and 16 bases lay in between. The CDR3 loop spans 13 amino acids. Looked up from germline, CDR1 is SQVTM and CDR2 is ANQGSEA. In DNA form, the CDR3 reads TGCAGCGTCACGGGACTCACGGGGACTGAAGCTTTCTTT. It codes for CSVTGLTGTEAFF.

CDR3 in DNA: TGTGCCAGCAGGTCCTTCGCGCATGTCTCCTACGAGCAGTACTTC. Translation gives CASRSFAHVSYEQYF. The rearrangement links TRBV6-5 to TRBJ2-7; no clear D. The CDR3 is made up of 15 amino acids. The V end lost 6 bases, the J end lost 0 bases, and 15 bases lay between the germline ends. Germline V CDR1 and CDR2: MNHEY, SVGAGI.

The chain employs TRBV10-3 and TRBJ1-2; D is uncertain. The V gene lost 10 bases and the J gene lost 8 bases, with 20 bases spanning the gap. The CDR3 consists of 13 residues. Germline CDR1 is ENHRY and CDR2 is SYGVKD. The CDR3 is CATPPQTREGYTF. The CDR3 DNA reads as TGTGCCACTCCGCCGCAAACCCGAGAGGGCTACACCTTC.

This chain links TRBV5-1 with TRBJ2-5; 8 bases map to TRBD2. This CDR3 is built from 16 residues. In germline, CDR1 is SGHRS, CDR2 YFSETQ. V shed 0 bases, J shed 4 bases, and the junction held 8 bases outside the gene matches. The CDR3: CASSLEFAGGRETQYF. Written as DNA, the CDR3 is TGCGCCAGCAGCTTGGAATTTGCGGGGGGAAGAGAGACCCAGTACTTC.

This chain uses TRBV19 with TRBJ2-3; weak D call: TRBD1 (5 bases). V was cut by 3 bases and J by 5 bases, with 12 bases left in between. CDR1 is LNHDA and CDR2 is SQIVND in the germline V gene (reference sequence). The CDR3 runs 14 residues. The CDR3 loop reads CASSMGQVLDTQYF. The CDR3 DNA sequence: TGTGCCAGTAGTATGGGGCAGGTCCTAGATACGCAGTATTTT.

The chain uses TRBV11-2 and TRBJ2-3; 8 nucleotides line up with TRBD2. The CDR3 consists of 15 residues. V lost 5 bases and J lost 0; bases outside the gene matches: 4. Germline assignment: CDR1 SGHAT and CDR2 FQNNGV. DNA for the CDR3: TGTGCCAGCAGCCGTAGCGGGACTAGCACAGATACGCAGTATTTT. Protein sequence: CASSRSGTSTDTQYF.

The chain uses TRBV5-4 and TRBJ1-2; D gene unclear. This CDR3 comprises 14 residues. The V gene's germline CDR1 is SGHNT and CDR2 YYREEE (reference sequence). V lost 0 bases, J lost 2 bases, and 8 bases lay in between. The CDR3: CASSLVGSNYGYTF. CDR3 nucleotides: TGTGCCAGCAGCTTGGTAGGGTCCAACTATGGCTACACCTTC.

The chain combines TRBV27 with TRBJ2-7; TRBD1 is a possible D gene (6 bases). Trimming cost V 7 bases and J 3 bases, with 13 bases left between them. CDR1 is MNHEY and CDR2 is SMNVEV in the germline V gene (reference sequence). This CDR3 spans 13 amino acids. The CDR3 DNA reads TGTGCCAGCACATCTACAGGGCTCTACGAGCAGTACTTC. This sequence encodes CASTSTGLYEQYF.

The sample holds a few counts of this clone. The V and J genes are TRBV11-2 and TRBJ2-3; the D gene could be TRBD1 or TRBD2 (5 bases each). This CDR3 has 17 amino acids. CDR1 is SGHAT, CDR2 FQNNGV, per germline. The germline V and J ends were trimmed by 5 bases and 1 base, with 19 bases remaining between them. The CDR3 reads CASSLFGTLGGTDTQYF. As DNA, the CDR3 is TGTGCCAGCAGCCTGTTCGGGACCCTGGGGGGCACAGATACGCAGTATTTT.

The chain links TRBV5-8 to TRBJ2-5; D unresolved. Germline-derived CDR1 and CDR2 are SGHTS and YDEGEE. The length of the CDR3 is 12 residues. The ends were cut back, 3 bases at V and 2 bases at J, with 5 bases in the middle. The CDR3: CASSWVQETQYF. DNA for the CDR3: TGTGCCAGCAGCTGGGTACAAGAGACCCAGTACTTC.

This clone appeared once. The CDR3, as DNA: TGTGCCAGCAGCTCCATGGGGGCCTTCAAGTGGACCCAGTACTTC. Translated, it gives CASSSMGAFKWTQYF. The genes are TRBV7-8 and TRBJ2-5; a weak D match, TRBD1 (6 bases). CDR1 is SGHVS, CDR2 FQNEAQ, per germline. The length of the CDR3 is 15 residues. V lost 4 bases and J 7 bases, leaving 19 bases between the germline ends.

DNA for the CDR3: TGCGCCAGCAGCTTGTGGTCGATGAACACTGAAGCTTTCTTT. Amino acids: CASSLWSMNTEAFF. The V call is TRBV5-1, the J call TRBJ1-1; D remains unclear. The V and J ends lost 1 base and 0 bases respectively, with 7 bases between them. Germline assignment: CDR1 SGHRS and CDR2 YFSETQ. The CDR3 is 14 residues long.

This clone was found a few times. V usage is TRBV7-2 and J usage is TRBJ1-2; 7 bases are a match to TRBD1. The CDR3 consists of 13 residues. The germline CDR1 and CDR2 sequences are SGHTA and FQGNSA. V gave up 2 bases and J gave up 3 bases; unmatched junction bases: 0. CDR3 sequence reads: CASSLTGDYGYTF. As DNA, the CDR3 is TGTGCCAGCAGCTTAACAGGGGACTATGGCTACACCTTC.

This sequence joins TRBV5-1 and TRBJ2-5, with TRBD2 matching 9 bases. The J call may be mistaken, given a closer DNA end match to TRBJ2-7. The CDR3 extends over 15 amino acids. Germline V gene sequence: CDR1 SGHRS, CDR2 YFSETQ. CDR3 residues: CASSSWASGTYEQYF. In nucleotides, the CDR3 is TGCGCCAGCAGCTCTTGGGCTAGCGGGACCTACGAGCAGTACTTC.

CDR3 in DNA: TGCGCCAGCAGCTTGACGTACGGACAGGGAGATTCCTACGAGCAGTACTTC. Translating gives CASSLTYGQGDSYEQYF. The chain recombines TRBV5-1 with TRBJ2-7, with TRBD1 identical over 8 bases. This CDR3 is built from 17 residues. Losses at the gene ends were 1 base for V and 1 base for J; bases not matched to a gene: 10. CDR1 SGHRS and CDR2 YFSETQ come from the germline V gene.

This chain uses TRBV5-6 with TRBJ1-2; D might be TRBD1 (6 bases). CDR1 SGHDT and CDR2 YYEEEE come from the germline V gene. The CDR3 covers 15 residues. Trimming pared 4 bases from V and 6 bases from J, leaving 19 bases between. The DNA of the CDR3 is TGTGCCAGCAGCGATTTGGGGGCAGAGAAGAATGGCTACACCTTC. The encoded protein is CASSDLGAEKNGYTF.

V usage is TRBV13 and J usage is TRBJ2-5; 8 bases map to TRBD1. The CDR3 spans 15 residues. V lost 2 bases and J lost 5; bases outside the gene matches: 7. The germline V gene has CDR1 PRHDT and CDR2 FYEKMQ (reference sequence). This chain's CDR3 is CASSLSRQGWETQYF. CDR3 DNA sequence: TGTGCCAGCAGCTTATCTCGACAGGGGTGGGAGACCCAGTACTTC.

The chain joins TRBV11-2 to TRBJ2-3; the D call may be TRBD1 or TRBD2 (5 bases each). Germline V gives CDR1 SGHAT, CDR2 FQNNGV. Trimming pared 5 bases from V and 7 bases from J, leaving 19 bases between. This CDR3 comprises 15 residues. The CDR3 region has the DNA TGTGCCAGCAGCAGGGACCTACGACTGTCCAATACGCAGTATTTT. It yields the protein CASSRDLRLSNTQYF. Based on the CDR3 plus reference TRBV11-2 and TRBJ2-3, the full variable domain is EAGVAQSPRYKIIEKRQSVAFWCNPISGHATLYWYQQILGQGPKLLIQFQNNGVVDDSQLPKDRFSAERLKGVDSTLKIQPAKLEDSAVYLCASSRDLRLSNTQYFGPGTRLTVL.

This clone has only a few counts. The gene calls are TRBV30 and TRBJ2-3, with D hard to call. With 0 bases removed from V and 6 bases from J, the gap between germline ends came to 7 bases. Germline V gene sequence: CDR1 GTSNPN, CDR2 SVGIG (reference sequence). This CDR3 has 12 residues. The CDR3 loop is CAWSVVVDTQYF. In DNA form, the CDR3 reads TGTGCCTGGAGTGTAGTAGTCGATACGCAGTATTTT.

This chain connects TRBV2 to TRBJ2-7, with TRBD2 as a possible D gene (5 bases). CDR1 and CDR2 (germline): SNHLY, FYNNEI. This CDR3 contains 17 residues. Trimming removed 2 bases from V and 3 bases from J, with 20 bases in between. CDR3 residues: CASSEMGRNGVHYEQYF. The CDR3, as DNA: TGTGCCAGCAGTGAAATGGGCAGGAACGGGGTACACTACGAGCAGTACTTC.

This clone was recorded once. The chain employs TRBV9 and TRBJ1-2; D remains unclear. V lost 0 bases to trimming and J lost 8 bases, with 8 bases between them. The CDR3 consists of 12 residues. Germline CDR1 SGDLS, CDR2 YYNGEE. CDR3: CASSVGVDGYTF. The CDR3 bases are TGTGCCAGCAGCGTAGGGGTAGACGGCTACACCTTC.

This clone was found once. The gene calls are TRBV6-5 and TRBJ2-1; 10 positions agree with TRBD1. CDR3 length: 15 amino acids. Germline loops: CDR1 MNHEY, CDR2 SVGAGI. Trimming at V came to 6 bases and at J to 6 bases, leaving 8 bases not matched to a gene. In DNA, the CDR3 is TGTGCCAGCAGCTCCGACAGGGGGCCGAGCAATGAGCAGTTCTTC. Protein product: CASSSDRGPSNEQFF.

The chain links TRBV6-1 to TRBJ1-4; unclear D gene. V was cut by 0 bases and J by 4 bases, with 15 bases left in between. This CDR3 contains 17 residues. The germline V gene encodes CDR1 MNHNS and CDR2 SASEGT. The CDR3 is CASSEALFGGLNEKLFF. The CDR3, as DNA: TGTGCCAGCAGTGAAGCGCTTTTCGGCGGCCTTAATGAAAAACTGTTTTTT.

J is TRBJ2-3 and V is TRBV6-4, with 8 bases matching TRBD2. The trim removed 3 bases at V and 4 bases at J, leaving 9 bases unmatched. This CDR3 is built from 16 residues. CDR1 is MRHNA and CDR2 is SNTAGT in the germline V gene. CDR3 in amino acids: CASSENGGAGSDTQYF. CDR3 sequence (DNA): TGTGCCAGCAGTGAAAACGGGGGGGCCGGTTCAGATACGCAGTATTTT.

The rearrangement links TRBV19 to TRBJ2-5; TRBD2 matches at 12 bases. V lost 3 bases, J lost 2 bases, and 10 bases stayed unmatched. The germline V gene has CDR1 LNHDA and CDR2 SQIVND (reference sequence). CDR3 size: 18 residues. CDR3 DNA: TGTGCCAGTAGTATGACGGGCCAGACTAGCGGGGGACAAGAGACCCAGTACTTC. Translating it yields CASSMTGQTSGGQETQYF.

The genes are TRBV25-1 and TRBJ1-4, with 7 positions matching TRBD1. The germline CDR1 and CDR2 sequences are MGHDK and SYGVNS. The length of the CDR3 is 16 residues. V shed 1 base, J shed 8 bases, and the junction held 10 bases outside the gene matches. CDR3 protein: CASSELGQCLDEKLFF. For the CDR3, the DNA is TGTGCCAGCAGTGAATTGGGACAGTGCTTGGACGAAAAACTGTTTTTT.

The CDR3 DNA sequence: TGCGCCAGCAGCCCCCGGGAGGGGGGGAACACTGAAGCTTTCTTT. It encodes CASSPREGGNTEAFF. The chain combines TRBV5-1 with TRBJ1-1, with D possibly being TRBD1 (6 bases). CDR1 is SGHRS and CDR2 is YFSETQ in the germline V gene. V lost 4 bases, J lost 1 base, and 14 bases lay in between. The CDR3 runs to 15 residues. Filled out from reference TRBV5-1 and TRBJ1-1, the complete variable domain reads KAGVTQTPRYLIKTRGQQVTLSCSPISGHRSVSWYQQTPGQGLQFLFEYFSETQRNKGNFPGRFSGRQFSNSRSEMNVSTLELGDSALYLCASSPREGGNTEAFFGQGTRLTVV.